This T cell receptor beta chain appears in the sequencing data of a study of shared clonotypes between healthy human individuals. Repertoires were generated with immunoSEQ multiplex PCR, while TCRdb's copy carries only in-frame clones and drops some. This repertoire shows about 520,000 clones, more than 95% found once; its top ten account for 0.05% to 0.07%. V gave up 5 bases and J gave up 0 bases, with 11 bases separating them. Germline CDR1 is SGHRS and CDR2 is YFSETQ. The CDR3 contains 14 residues. Donors were healthy HIV-negative adults without recently reported acute infections or vaccinations. The chain employs TRBV5-1 and TRBJ1-2; the D gene is possibly TRBD1 (5 bases). Specimen: naive CD4+ T cells sorted from blood. Noted subset: CD45RA+ positively selected. The origin of this receptor is a woman in her twenties or thirties in good health. This CDR3 reads CASRDTPANYGYTF. The CDR3, as DNA: TGCGCCAGCAGGGACACCCCGGCTAACTATGGCTACACCTTC.